The clone carrying this T cell receptor beta chain was observed a few times. Its antigen is not known. An end of the junction differs from the germline gene, which may be a read error. At the DNA level, this CDR3 is encoded by other sequences in the same sample as well. These data are taken from a study of cytomegalovirus exposure and HLA in healthy donors. CDR3 length: 12 residues. Germline V lookup: CDR1 MNHEY, CDR2 SVGAGI. 13 Jbeta primers and 60 Vbeta primers were used for the PCR. The method was immunoSEQ multiplex PCR; TCRdb's version includes in-frame clones alone and lacks a portion of them. Here the sample spans over 100,000 clones, 8.5% to 10% being singletons. Overall study findings and caveats: Donor immune exposure was known only as CMV serostatus.

This chain links TRBV6-5 with TRBJ2-2, with TRBD1 matching over 7 bases. Sequenced sample: PBMCs. This TCR was sampled from a man in his forties in good health and CMV-seronegative. CDR3 nucleotide sequence: TGTGCCATCTCGACAGGGTTCGGGGAGCTGTTCTTT. Translating it yields CAISTGFGELFF.